The following is a T cell receptor beta chain sequence with its context. As yet, its antigen is unknown. Some clones are missing from TCRdb's copy, which holds only in-frame ones; the method was immunoSEQ multiplex PCR. The table records about 22,000 clones, over 75% of them present only once. These data originate in a study of CD4 T cells in relation to SARS-CoV-2 and coronaviruses. The unexposed donors gave CD4+ T cells in about 2010-2019, prior to COVID-19. The cells were cultured for about ten days before CD4+ T cells were isolated. Trimming removed 1 base from V and 0 bases from J, with 13 bases in between. The CDR3 runs to 17 residues. Germline-derived CDR1 and CDR2 are LNHDA and SQIVND (reference sequence).

The sequence was obtained from a human donor in good health. This chain uses TRBV19 with TRBJ1-5, with TRBD1 as a possible D gene (5 bases). Sequencing input: CD4+ T cells from PBMCs, cultured in vitro. CDR3 sequence: CASSIGILGVSNQPQHF. The CDR3, as DNA: TGTGCCAGTAGTATAGGGATTCTAGGGGTTAGCAATCAGCCCCAGCATTTT.